These T cell receptor beta chains were read from a single sample in a study of cytomegalovirus exposure and HLA in healthy donors. This table comes from immunoSEQ multiplex PCR, and its TCRdb copy is limited to in-frame clones, with some not included. This table holds 200,000 or so clones, 82% found once. Material for sequencing was PBMCs. The receptors shown here come from a boy younger than 10 in good health and CMV-seronegative. The CDR3 runs from the conserved cysteine through the conserved F or W. D genes are given only for firm matches. A clone size is listed for some rows: how often the clone was seen (once, few, many), or a class if it is expanded.

j_call | v_call | d_call | clone_size | cdr3_nt | cdr3_aa
TRBJ1-5 | TRBV6-1 | . | . | TGTGCCAGCAGTGTCTTCAATCAGCCCCAGCATTTT | CASSVFNQPQHF
TRBJ1-2 | TRBV5-5 | TRBD1 | . | TGTGCCAGCACCAGACAGGGGACTAACTATGGCTACACCTTC | CASTRQGTNYGYTF
TRBJ1-2 | TRBV6-5 | TRBD1 | . | TGTGCCAGCAGTTACCTGGACAGGGGGCTTGGCTACACCTTC | CASSYLDRGLGYTF
TRBJ2-2 | TRBV4-3 | TRBD2 | . | TGCGCCAGCAGCCAAGAAACTAGCGGGGGCGGGGAGCTGTTTTTT | CASSQETSGGGELFF
TRBJ2-5 | TRBV9 | . | . | TGTGCCAGCAGCGTAGCGGGTACCCGAATCCAAGAGACCCAGTACTTC | CASSVAGTRIQETQYF
TRBJ2-7 | TRBV7-2 | TRBD2 | . | TGTGCCAGCAGCTTAAATAGCGGGGGTGGCTTCTCCTACGAGCAGTACTTC | CASSLNSGGGFSYEQYF
TRBJ2-7 | TRBV11-2 | TRBD1 | . | TGTGCCAGCAGCCCATACGGACAGGGGCAATCCTACGAGCAGTACTTC | CASSPYGQGQSYEQYF
TRBJ1-2 | TRBV20-1 | . | few | TGCAGTGCTAGTCCGGGCTACACCTTC | CSASPGYTF
TRBJ1-2 | TRBV10-3 | . | . | TGTGCCATCAGTGCGAAGGGGTTCTATGGCTACACCTTC | CAISAKGFYGYTF
TRBJ2-4 | TRBV19 | . | . | TGTGCCAGTAGTCCAGGCCTCCAGATATGGGTTCAGTACTTC | CASSPGLQIWVQYF
TRBJ1-5 | TRBV4-3 | . | . | TGCGCCAGCAGCCCCAGCACCAGGGAGGGTCAGCCCCAGCATTTT | CASSPSTREGQPQHF
TRBJ2-6 | TRBV28 | . | . | TGTGCCAGCAGTTTATTCGGGGCTGGGGCCAACGTCCTGACTTTC | CASSLFGAGANVLTF
TRBJ1-2 | TRBV7-9 | TRBD1 | . | TGTGCCAGCAGCTCGACAGGGACGGATGGCTACACCTTC | CASSSTGTDGYTF
TRBJ2-1 | TRBV20-1 | TRBD1 | . | TGCAGTGCGGGGACAGGGGGGGTTCTGTTCTTC | CSAGTGGVLFF
TRBJ2-5 | TRBV5-1 | TRBD1 | once | TGCGCCAGCAGCCCAGGGGACAGCGAGACCCAGTACTTC | CASSPGDSETQYF
TRBJ1-6 | TRBV27 | . | . | TGTGCCAGCAGTTTGGGGGGGTCGGGTTCACCCCTCCACTTT | CASSLGGSGSPLHF
TRBJ2-7 | TRBV7-9 | TRBD2 | . | TGTGCCAGCAGCTTAAGAGCGGGGGGGGATTACTCCTACGAGCAGTACTTC | CASSLRAGGDYSYEQYF
TRBJ1-1 | TRBV7-9 | . | . | TGTGCCAGCAGCTTACGCGCAGGGAAGTTTGAAGCTTTCTTT | CASSLRAGKFEAFF
TRBJ1-1 | TRBV15 | . | . | TGTGCCACCAGCAGAGAAGGGGTTGAGATTGAAGCTTTCTTT | CATSREGVEIEAFF
TRBJ2-7 | TRBV10-1 | TRBD1 | few | TGCGCCAGCAGTGAGCCCCGACAGGGTTATTCGTCTTGCGAGCAGTACTTC | CASSEPRQGYSSCEQYF
TRBJ2-3 | TRBV7-8 | TRBD2 | . | TGTGCCAGCAGCTTTCGGAGCGGGGGGGCAAATACGCAGTATTTT | CASSFRSGGANTQYF
TRBJ1-1 | TRBV6-1 | . | . | TGTGCCAGCGGAGGGATCTCGAACACTGAAGCTTTCTTT | CASGGISNTEAFF
TRBJ1-1 | TRBV5-1 | . | . | TGCGCCAGCAGCTATTTCGGGACACGTGATGGCACTGAAGCTTTCTTT | CASSYFGTRDGTEAFF
TRBJ1-2 | TRBV4-3 | . | . | TGCGCCAGCAGCCGGCAGGGAAGCTCGGGCTATGGCTACACCTTC | CASSRQGSSGYGYTF
TRBJ2-5 | TRBV6-5 | . | . | TGTGCCAGCAGCCCCGTGGCAGGCCAAGAGACCCAGTACTTC | CASSPVAGQETQYF
TRBJ1-2 | TRBV11-2 | TRBD1 | . | TGTGCCAGCAGCACCTACAGGGGGGAGGACTATGGCTACACCTTC | CASSTYRGEDYGYTF
TRBJ2-1 | TRBV27 | . | . | TGTGCCAGCAGTCCCGCCGCTACGACCTACAATGAGCAGTTCTTC | CASSPAATTYNEQFF
TRBJ1-1 | TRBV6-5 | . | . | TGTGCCAGCAGTTATGAGGGTGTTCAGGGGCTGTCGGGAGCTTTCTTT | CASSYEGVQGLSGAFF
TRBJ2-7 | TRBV20-1 | . | . | TGCAGTGCTAGAGCCAACTACGAGCAGTGCTTC | CSARANYEQCF
TRBJ2-1 | TRBV4-2 | TRBD2 | . | TGTGCCAGCAGCCGATCGACCGGGACTAGTGGCCGCTTTTCCTACAATGAGCAGTTCTTC | CASSRSTGTSGRFSYNEQFF
TRBJ2-2 | TRBV6-1 | TRBD1 | once | TGTGCCAGCAGTTGGACAGGGGGCGGACCCGGGGAGCTGTTTTTT | CASSWTGGGPGELFF
TRBJ2-7 | TRBV6-5 | TRBD1 | few | TGTGCCAGCAGTCACAGACCGACAGGGACCTACGAGCAGTACTTC | CASSHRPTGTYEQYF
TRBJ1-4 | TRBV6-5 | TRBD1 | . | TGTGCCAGCAGGCCTGACAGGGGGCGAAATGAAAAACTGTTTTTT | CASRPDRGRNEKLFF
TRBJ1-3 | TRBV5-1 | . | . | TGCGCCGGCAGCCGGGACAACCCTCCCGGGAACACCATATATTTT | CAGSRDNPPGNTIYF
TRBJ2-1 | TRBV5-1 | TRBD2 | . | TGCGCCAGCAGCTTGGGGGGCGCCGGGGGGGGAGGGAGTGAGCAGTTCTTC | CASSLGGAGGGGSEQFF
TRBJ1-4 | TRBV9 | TRBD1 | . | TGTGCCAGCAGCCGAGGGAAGGACAGGGGGCTCACTAATGAAAAACTGTTTTTT | CASSRGKDRGLTNEKLFF
TRBJ1-5 | TRBV6-5 | . | . | TGTGCCAGCAGACCCCTGGGGGGGAGCAATCAGCCCCAGCATTTT | CASRPLGGSNQPQHF
TRBJ2-7 | TRBV6-1 | TRBD1 | . | TGTGCCAGCAGTTTATTGACAGGGGGAACCTACGAGCAGTACTTC | CASSLLTGGTYEQYF
TRBJ2-1 | TRBV4-1 | . | . | TGCGCCAGCAGCCACCTACTCGCGGAGCAGTTCTTC | CASSHLLAEQFF
TRBJ2-5 | TRBV9 | TRBD2 | . | TGTGCCAGCAGTCCTGCGGGGGGCGGGGGGGAGACCCAGTACTTC | CASSPAGGGGETQYF
TRBJ1-6 | TRBV4-2 | . | . | TGTGCCAGCAGCCAAGCGGGGGGCTCCTATAATTCACCCCTCCACTTT | CASSQAGGSYNSPLHF
TRBJ2-5 | TRBV5-1 | . | . | TGCGCCAGCAGCGTTATTACAGAGTACCAAGAGACCCAGTACTTC | CASSVITEYQETQYF
TRBJ1-4 | TRBV15 | . | . | TGTGCCACCAGCACCAGAGACAAGCTTGTTGAAAAACTGTTTTTT | CATSTRDKLVEKLFF
TRBJ1-2 | TRBV6-6 | . | . | TGTGCCAGCAGTTACTCGACCGCGGCAGCCTATGGCTACACCTTC | CASSYSTAAAYGYTF
TRBJ1-3 | TRBV29-1 | . | . | TGCAGCGTTCGGACAGATCTTTCTGGAAACACCATATATTTT | CSVRTDLSGNTIYF